What follows are 26 T cell receptor beta chains derived from one specimen sequenced in a study of OX40 agonist ivuxolimab in advanced cancers. Here immunoSEQ multiplex PCR was the method, and the copy in TCRdb shows in-frame clones only, minus some. The top ten hold under 4% of the sample, which has approximately 57,000 clones, approximately 89% seen once. The sample consisted of CD4+ or CD8+ T cells sorted from blood, taken in a trial of the OX40 agonist ivuxolimab. These receptors were taken from an adult with an advanced solid tumor such as melanoma, head and neck, liver or kidney cancer.

The rearrangement links TRBV2 to TRBJ1-5, with 7 nucleotides matching TRBD1. The CDR3 totals 14 residues. The germline V gene encodes CDR1 SNHLY and CDR2 FYNNEI. The trim removed 5 bases at V and 6 bases at J, leaving 7 bases unmatched. CDR3 loop: CASSITGDRQPQHF. CDR3 nucleotide sequence: TGTGCCAGCAGTATTACAGGGGACCGTCAGCCCCAGCATTTT.

The chain uses TRBV19 and TRBJ2-4, with D perhaps TRBD1 (5 bases). V lost 3 bases to trimming and J lost 5 bases, with 11 bases between them. In germline, CDR1 is LNHDA, CDR2 SQIVND (reference sequence). The CDR3 consists of 14 residues. CDR3 sequence reads: CASSIFGRENIQYF. In nucleotides, the CDR3 is TGTGCCAGTAGTATTTTTGGCAGGGAAAACATTCAGTACTTC.

The gene calls are TRBV10-3 and TRBJ1-1; 9 positions match TRBD1. The V and J ends lost 4 bases and 5 bases, in that order; junction bases with no gene match: 8. The CDR3 loop spans 15 amino acids. CDR1 and CDR2 (germline): ENHRY, SYGVKD. This CDR3 reads CAISGRDRASTEAFF. Written as DNA, the CDR3 is TGTGCCATCAGTGGAAGGGACAGGGCATCTACTGAAGCTTTCTTT.

The chain combines TRBV6-5 with TRBJ2-1; no clear D. V was trimmed by 5 bases and J by 5 bases, leaving 10 bases between them. Germline V gene data show CDR1 as MNHEY and CDR2 as SVGAGI. The CDR3 contains 13 residues. CDR3 coding DNA: TGTGCCAGCAGTGCGACTCGAAACAATGAGCAGTTCTTC. Translating it yields CASSATRNNEQFF.

This clone appeared once. V is TRBV11-3 and J is TRBJ2-1, with D perhaps matching TRBD2 (5 bases). The germline V gene has CDR1 SGHNT and CDR2 YENEEA. The CDR3 runs to 18 residues. V dropped 1 base and J dropped 4 bases, with 20 bases sitting between them. The CDR3 spells CASSLAGGGPVIYNEQFF. DNA for the CDR3: TGTGCCAGCAGCTTAGCCGGAGGAGGCCCGGTGATATACAATGAGCAGTTCTTC.

The V and J genes are TRBV7-6 and TRBJ2-5, with 14 nucleotides matching TRBD2. With 0 bases clipped from V and 4 bases from J, the junction kept 4 bases outside the gene matches. The CDR3 is 17 amino acids. Germline V gene data show CDR1 as SGHVS and CDR2 as FNYEAQ. Here the CDR3 DNA reads TGTGCCAGCAGCTTAGCGGGACTAGCGGGAGTAGGAGAGACCCAGTACTTC. Protein product: CASSLAGLAGVGETQYF.

This chain joins TRBV7-8 and TRBJ2-7; 8 nucleotides line up with TRBD1. The J segment lost 1 base and the V segment lost 2 bases, leaving 4 bases of the junction unmatched. Germline V lookup: CDR1 SGHVS, CDR2 FQNEAQ. This CDR3 comprises 15 residues. The CDR3 DNA follows: TGTGCCAGCAGCTTAATCCGGGACAGGTCCTACGAGCAGTACTTC. Its translation: CASSLIRDRSYEQYF. The full variable domain, rest sourced from reference TRBV7-8 and TRBJ2-7, is GAGVSQSPRYKVAKRGQDVALRCDPISGHVSLFWYQQALGQGPEFLTYFQNEAQLDKSGLPSDRFFAERPEGSVSTLKIQRTQQEDSAVYLCASSLIRDRSYEQYFGPGTRLTVT.

This chain links TRBV30 with TRBJ1-1, with D possibly being TRBD1 (5 bases). V lost 2 bases and J 11 bases, leaving 15 bases between the germline ends. The CDR3 consists of 12 residues. Germline assignment: CDR1 GTSNPN and CDR2 SVGIG (reference sequence). The CDR3 loop is CAWSRRGVGAFF. In DNA, the CDR3 is TGTGCCTGGAGTAGGAGGGGCGTTGGGGCTTTCTTT.

V is TRBV6-6 and J is TRBJ2-2; either TRBD1 or TRBD2 may supply D (6 bases each). There are 15 residues in the CDR3. The V end was cut by 6 bases, the J end by 0 bases, with 11 bases between. Germline V gene sequence: CDR1 MNHNY, CDR2 SVGAGI (reference sequence). The CDR3 reads CASSRGTTNTGELFF. The CDR3, as DNA: TGTGCCAGCAGCCGGGGGACAACGAACACCGGGGAGCTGTTTTTT.

The CDR3 DNA reads as TGTGCCAGTAGTACGCTTGGGAGTGGGGCGCGGGGCTACACCTTC. Amino acids: CASSTLGSGARGYTF. This rearrangement joins TRBV19 to TRBJ1-2, with D perhaps TRBD1 (5 bases). Germline assignment: CDR1 LNHDA and CDR2 SQIVND (reference sequence). The CDR3 is 15 amino acids. V lost 4 bases and J lost 8, with 20 bases in between. The full variable domain, in which reference TRBV19 and TRBJ1-2 provide the parts outside the CDR3, is DGGITQSPKYLFRKEGQNVTLSCEQNLNHDAMYWYRQDPGQGLRLIYYSQIVNDFQKGDIAEGYSVSREKKESFPLTVTSAQKNPTAFYLCASSTLGSGARGYTFGSGTRLTVV.

The J gene is TRBJ2-5, the V gene TRBV4-1, with 7 bases lining up with TRBD1. Matching the DNA end better, TRBJ2-7 makes the J call doubtful. This CDR3 is 15 amino acids long. Germline V gene lookup returns CDR1 MGHRA and CDR2 YSYEKL. CDR3 amino acids: CASSQAGTVFGEQYF. The CDR3 DNA sequence: TGCGCCAGCAGCCAAGCAGGGACAGTATTCGGCGAGCAGTACTTC.

As DNA, the CDR3 is TGTGCCAGCAGCTTAAGGACAGACAGAAACTACGAGCAGTACTTC. This sequence encodes CASSLRTDRNYEQYF. The J gene is TRBJ2-7, the V gene TRBV7-3, with D possibly matching TRBD1 (6 bases). The V end lost 1 base, the J end lost 3 bases, and 13 bases lay between the germline ends. The CDR3 extends over 15 amino acids. Per the germline V gene, CDR1 is SGHTA and CDR2 is FQGTGA.

The J gene is TRBJ2-3, the V gene TRBV7-2; D unresolved. Germline V lookup: CDR1 SGHTA, CDR2 FQGNSA. The CDR3 runs 12 residues. With 5 bases removed from V and 2 bases from J, the gap between germline ends came to 5 bases. CDR3 region: CASSPPTDTQYF. In DNA, the CDR3 is TGTGCCAGCAGCCCCCCCACAGATACGCAGTATTTT.

The chain combines TRBV30 with TRBJ2-3, with TRBD2 as a possible D gene (5 bases). This CDR3 has 12 amino acids. The V gene lost 0 bases and the J gene lost 6 bases, with 7 bases spanning the gap. CDR1 and CDR2 (germline): GTSNPN, SVGIG (reference sequence). CDR3 nucleotide sequence: TGTGCCTGGAGTGTGGCTAGCGATACGCAGTATTTT. Its protein is CAWSVASDTQYF.

The chain recombines TRBV5-8 with TRBJ1-1; D is uncertain. The germline V and J ends were trimmed by 4 bases and 9 bases, with 10 bases remaining between them. CDR1 SGHTS and CDR2 YDEGEE come from the germline V gene. CDR3 size: 11 residues. The CDR3 loop is CASSLTSKAFF. Here the CDR3 DNA reads TGTGCCAGCAGCCTGACTTCTAAAGCTTTCTTT. The full variable domain, in which reference TRBV5-8 and TRBJ1-1 provide the parts outside the CDR3, is EAGVTQSPTHLIKTRGQQATLRCSPISGHTSVYWYQQALGLGLQFLLWYDEGEERNRGNFPPRFSGRQFPNYSSELNVNALELEDSALYLCASSLTSKAFFGQGTRLTVV.

The chain couples TRBV5-8 to TRBJ2-5, with D uncertain. Trimming cost V 1 base and J 1 base, with 11 bases left between them. CDR1 and CDR2 from the germline V gene are SGHTS and YDEGEE. This CDR3 comprises 15 residues. The CDR3 DNA reads TGTGCCAGCAGCTTGATCTTATTGGGCCAAGAGACCCAGTACTTC. Its protein product is CASSLILLGQETQYF.

This clone occurred a few times. Here the CDR3 DNA reads TGTGCCAGCAGCTCCAACTCACCCGTTCGGGGCGAAAAACTGTTTTTT. As protein: CASSSNSPVRGEKLFF. The chain couples TRBV7-9 to TRBJ1-4; D is perhaps TRBD1 (5 bases). Trimming took off 4 bases at V and 8 bases at J, with 20 bases between the two ends. This CDR3 has 16 residues. Germline assignment: CDR1 SEHNR and CDR2 FQNEAQ (reference sequence).

V is TRBV2 and J is TRBJ2-5, with no clear D. Trimming stripped 7 bases from V and 4 bases from J, with 13 bases between. The CDR3 has 13 residues. From germline, CDR1 is SNHLY and CDR2 FYNNEI. The CDR3 region has the DNA TGTGCCAGCAAGGGCTTCGCCCCAGAGACCCAGTACTTC. It encodes CASKGFAPETQYF.

The chain uses TRBV15 and TRBJ2-1, with D hard to call. The germline V gene encodes CDR1 LNHNV and CDR2 YYDKDF (reference sequence). CDR3 size: 13 residues. Trimming left V 5 bases short and J 2 bases short, with 7 bases between. Written as DNA, the CDR3 is TGTGCCACCAGCGGTGGAACCTACAATGAGCAGTTCTTC. The encoded protein is CATSGGTYNEQFF.

This clone was observed a single time. The chain carries TRBV2 and TRBJ2-5, with D possibly being TRBD1 (6 bases). The V end was cut by 8 bases, the J end by 1 base, with 17 bases between. In germline, CDR1 is SNHLY, CDR2 FYNNEI. The length of the CDR3 is 15 residues. The CDR3 reads CASSAGWTAQETQYF. Written as DNA, the CDR3 is TGTGCCAGCTCGGCAGGGTGGACAGCCCAAGAGACCCAGTACTTC.

This chain links TRBV28 with TRBJ2-5; D remains unclear. The V end was cut by 11 bases, the J end by 4 bases, with 8 bases between. Per the germline V gene, CDR1 is MDHEN and CDR2 is SYDVKM. CDR3 length: 10 amino acids. The CDR3 loop reads CAGKVETQYF. The CDR3, as DNA: TGTGCCGGAAAGGTAGAGACCCAGTACTTC.

This clone has only one observation. This chain uses TRBV6-5 with TRBJ1-2, with 7 bases lining up with TRBD1. Trimming removed 5 bases from V and 4 bases from J; junction bases left unmatched: 7. The V gene's germline CDR1 is MNHEY and CDR2 SVGAGI. This CDR3 region has 14 residues. CDR3 region: CASSGPQGIYGYTF. In DNA, the CDR3 is TGTGCCAGCAGTGGGCCACAGGGGATCTATGGCTACACCTTC.

The chain joins TRBV27 to TRBJ2-5; D unresolved. The germline V gene has CDR1 MNHEY and CDR2 SMNVEV (reference sequence). The V and J ends lost 6 bases and 2 bases respectively, with 10 bases between them. The CDR3 has 13 amino acids. CDR3 sequence: CASRRLGQETQYF. The CDR3, as DNA: TGTGCCAGCAGGCGCCTAGGGCAAGAGACCCAGTACTTC.

The chain is built from TRBV19 and TRBJ2-6; D gene uncertain. Looked up from germline, CDR1 is LNHDA and CDR2 is SQIVND (reference sequence). The V gene lost 3 bases and the J gene lost 0 bases, with 12 bases spanning the gap. CDR3 size: 17 residues. The CDR3 protein is CASSIINWGSGANVLTF. CDR3 DNA: TGTGCCAGTAGTATTATCAATTGGGGCTCTGGGGCCAACGTCCTGACTTTC.

This chain connects TRBV7-9 to TRBJ1-1, with D hard to call. There are 16 residues in the CDR3. The germline V and J ends were trimmed by 4 bases and 1 base, with 16 bases remaining between them. From germline, CDR1 is SEHNR and CDR2 FQNEAQ (reference sequence). The CDR3 coding sequence is TGTGCCAGCAGCTCCGGGCCATCAATGGGGAACACTGAAGCTTTCTTT. Its translation is CASSSGPSMGNTEAFF.

The J gene is TRBJ2-3, the V gene TRBV28; D is unresolved. The germline V gene encodes CDR1 MDHEN and CDR2 SYDVKM. The CDR3 loop spans 15 amino acids. V was trimmed by 6 bases and J by 2 bases, leaving 15 bases between them. CDR3 region: CASSEVRLLTDTQYF. For the CDR3, the DNA is TGTGCCAGCAGCGAAGTCCGTCTCCTCACAGATACGCAGTATTTT. Complete variable domain (other parts from reference TRBV28 and TRBJ2-3): DVKVTQSSRYLVKRTGEKVFLECVQDMDHENMFWYRQDPGLGLRLIYFSYDVKMKEKGDIPEGYSVSREKKERFSLILESASTNQTSMYLCASSEVRLLTDTQYFGPGTRLTVL.